Here is one TCR beta chain with its context. The target antigen is unknown. The sample comes from a study of cytomegalovirus exposure and HLA in healthy donors. The overall study: Around 200 million T cells yielded 117 million unique TCR beta sequences, as an earlier analysis found. Study findings and constraints: A later analysis linked a missense DCLRE1C variant to TCR beta V- and J-gene trimming.

PCR amplification relied on 60 Vbeta primers (plus 13 Jbeta primers). Using immunoSEQ multiplex PCR, the repertoire was profiled, and TCRdb retains in-frame clones only, with some absent. Its clone listing holds 30,000 to 40,000 clones. Germline CDR1 is SGHTA and CDR2 is FQGTGA. Trimming removed 6 bases from V and 6 bases from J, with 12 bases in between. CDR3 length: 13 amino acids. Sample: PBMCs. The gene calls are TRBV7-3 and TRBJ1-5; D perhaps matches TRBD1 (5 bases). This receptor was taken from a human donor in good health. The chain's CDR3 is CASSPGPTQPQHF. The DNA of the CDR3 is TGTGCCAGCAGTCCAGGGCCAACTCAGCCCCAGCATTTT.